A single sample gave rise to the 7 T cell receptor beta chains below, sequenced in a study of graft-versus-host responses after intestinal transplantation. The assay was immunoSEQ multiplex PCR, and TCRdb's table has in-frame clones only and misses some. Of approximately 82,000 clones detected, around 92% appear once; the ten largest clones hold approximately 0.1%. The antigens of these receptors remain unknown. This specimen was unstimulated CD4+ T cells sorted from spleen or lymph node cells, taken before intestinal transplant. Receptors were obtained from a human donor who received an intestinal transplant.

The CDR3: CASSQGRGSNQPQHF. The CDR3, as DNA: TGTGCCAGCAGCCAAGGACGGGGAAGTAATCAGCCCCAGCATTTT. The chain employs TRBV4-2 and TRBJ1-5; no firm D call. Germline V lookup: CDR1 LGHNA, CDR2 YNFKEQ. V was cut by 1 base and J by 4 bases, with 11 bases left in between. The CDR3 is 15 residues long.

The chain's CDR3 is CASSLATGALGEAFF. The CDR3 DNA is TGTGCCAGCAGCTTAGCTACAGGGGCTCTGGGTGAAGCTTTCTTT. J is TRBJ1-1 and V is TRBV7-9, with TRBD1 matching 7 bases. Germline loops: CDR1 SEHNR, CDR2 FQNEAQ (reference sequence). The CDR3 contains 15 residues. Trimming at V came to 0 bases and at J to 7 bases, leaving 8 bases not matched to a gene.

The chain employs TRBV5-6 and TRBJ1-2; D unclear. Looked up from germline, CDR1 is SGHDT and CDR2 is YYEEEE. The CDR3 is made up of 12 amino acids. V shed 0 bases and J shed 6 bases, with 6 bases lying between them. The CDR3 DNA reads TGTGCCAGCAGCTTGGGGAGGGATGGCTACACCTTC. Translated: CASSLGRDGYTF.

This chain uses TRBV25-1 with TRBJ2-2; no firm D call. The CDR3 loop spans 13 amino acids. V lost 3 bases and J lost 8, with 10 bases in between. The germline CDR1 and CDR2 sequences are MGHDK and SYGVNS. CDR3 sequence reads: CASSDPLGGELFF. The CDR3, as DNA: TGTGCCAGCAGTGATCCTCTCGGGGGGGAGCTGTTTTTT.

J is TRBJ2-5 and V is TRBV19; 9 bases fit TRBD1. V trimming: 8 bases; J trimming: 3 bases; junction bases outside the gene matches: 7. The CDR3 consists of 14 residues. CDR1 and CDR2 (germline): LNHDA, SQIVND (reference sequence). The chain's CDR3 is CASCPRDREETQYF. The CDR3 DNA follows: TGTGCCAGTTGCCCGCGGGACAGGGAAGAGACCCAGTACTTC.

This chain joins TRBV4-3 and TRBJ2-7; 8 bases are a match to TRBD2. The trim removed 0 bases at V and 7 bases at J, leaving 11 bases unmatched. CDR1 is LGHNA and CDR2 is YSLEER in the germline V gene. CDR3 size: 16 residues. CDR3 coding DNA: TGCGCCAGCAGCCAAGATTCCCGGGGGGGGATGTGGGAGCAGTACTTC. Residues: CASSQDSRGGMWEQYF.

The V and J genes are TRBV30 and TRBJ2-7; maybe TRBD2 (6 bases). Trimming removed 1 base at V and 10 bases at J, with 14 bases between. The CDR3 is made up of 12 amino acids. CDR1 is GTSNPN and CDR2 is SVGIG in the germline V gene (reference sequence). The CDR3 sequence: CAWSGGGKRQYF. The DNA for the CDR3 is TGTGCCTGGAGTGGGGGAGGTAAGCGCCAGTACTTC.